A selection of T cell receptor beta chains follows, all from one sample in a study of CD8+ T cells in alopecia areata. Using immunoSEQ multiplex PCR, the repertoire was profiled, and TCRdb retains in-frame clones only, with some absent. The data hold about 280,000 clones, with roughly 60% observed a single time. Sequencing used CD4+ T cells sorted from blood, obtained at week 24, from a patient treated with tofacitinib. These receptors originate from a human donor with alopecia areata. Both conserved end residues are part of each CDR3. D genes are given only for firm matches. For some rows the clone size is stated as once, few or many, or as a class when expanded; others skip it.

>TRBD1|TRBJ1-5|TRBV30|-
CAWSSDRGFIGNQPQHF
TGTGCCTGGAGTAGTGACAGGGGTTTTATTGGCAATCAGCCCCAGCATTTT
>-|TRBJ2-6|TRBV7-8|-
CASSLKGPGANVLTF
TGTGCCAGCAGCTTGAAGGGACCTGGGGCCAACGTCCTGACTTTC
>-|TRBJ2-7|TRBV7-9|-
CASSLAFGGFYEQYF
TGTGCCAGCAGCTTAGCCTTTGGCGGTTTCTACGAGCAGTACTTC
>TRBD1|TRBJ1-4|TRBV30|-
CAWSADRGREKLFF
TGTGCCTGGAGTGCAGACAGGGGGCGAGAAAAACTGTTTTTT
>-|TRBJ1-2|TRBV7-2|-
CASSRGEGGYTF
TGTGCCAGCAGTAGGGGGGAAGGTGGCTACACCTTC
>-|TRBJ1-2|TRBV30|-
CATTPQGVYGYTF
TGTGCCACGACGCCACAGGGAGTCTATGGCTACACCTTC
>-|TRBJ2-5|TRBV11-2|once
CASSGQFQETQYF
TGTGCCAGCAGTGGACAGTTCCAAGAGACCCAGTACTTC
>-|TRBJ2-7|TRBV18|-
CASSPPGRGQEYEQYF
TGTGCCAGCTCACCACCGGGGAGAGGGCAGGAGTACGAGCAGTACTTC
>-|TRBJ1-5|TRBV10-3|few
CAISEALQPQHF
TGTGCCATCAGTGAGGCACTTCAGCCCCAGCATTTT
>-|TRBJ2-7|TRBV29-1|-
CSVVGAGRAYEQYF
TGCAGCGTGGTTGGGGCGGGGCGAGCCTACGAGCAGTACTTC
>-|TRBJ2-5|TRBV29-1|-
CSADPGHRKRETQYF
TGCAGCGCCGACCCGGGACATAGGAAAAGGGAGACCCAGTACTTC